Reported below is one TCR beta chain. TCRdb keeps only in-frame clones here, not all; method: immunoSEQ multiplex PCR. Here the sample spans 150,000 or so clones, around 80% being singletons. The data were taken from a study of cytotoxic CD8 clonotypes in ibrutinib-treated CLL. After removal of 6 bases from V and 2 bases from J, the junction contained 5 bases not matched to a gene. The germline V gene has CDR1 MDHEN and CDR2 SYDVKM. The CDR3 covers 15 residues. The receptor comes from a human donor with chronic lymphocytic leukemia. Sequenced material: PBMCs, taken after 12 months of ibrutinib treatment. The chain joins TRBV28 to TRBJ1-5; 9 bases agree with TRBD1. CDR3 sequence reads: CASRKDRGGNQPQHF. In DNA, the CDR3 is TGTGCCAGCAGAAAGGACAGGGGTGGCAATCAGCCCCAGCATTTT.